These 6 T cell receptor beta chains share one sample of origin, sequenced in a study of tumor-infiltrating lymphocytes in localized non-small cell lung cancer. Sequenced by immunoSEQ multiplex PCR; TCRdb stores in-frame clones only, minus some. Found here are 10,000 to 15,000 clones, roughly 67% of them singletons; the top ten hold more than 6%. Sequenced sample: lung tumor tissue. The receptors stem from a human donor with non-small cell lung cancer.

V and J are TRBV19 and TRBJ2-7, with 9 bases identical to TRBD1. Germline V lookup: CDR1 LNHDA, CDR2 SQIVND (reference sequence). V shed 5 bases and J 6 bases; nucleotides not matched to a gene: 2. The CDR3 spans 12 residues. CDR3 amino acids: CASSATGGEQYF. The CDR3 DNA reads TGTGCCAGTAGTGCGACAGGGGGCGAGCAGTACTTC.

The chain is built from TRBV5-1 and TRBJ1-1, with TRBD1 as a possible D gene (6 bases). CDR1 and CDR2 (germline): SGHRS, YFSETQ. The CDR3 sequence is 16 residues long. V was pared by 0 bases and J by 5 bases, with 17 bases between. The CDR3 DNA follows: TGCGCCAGCAGCTTGGGGACAGTGGGGTTGTCGACTGAAGCTTTCTTT. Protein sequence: CASSLGTVGLSTEAFF. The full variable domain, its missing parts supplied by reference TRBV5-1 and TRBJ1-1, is KAGVTQTPRYLIKTRGQQVTLSCSPISGHRSVSWYQQTPGQGLQFLFEYFSETQRNKGNFPGRFSGRQFSNSRSEMNVSTLELGDSALYLCASSLGTVGLSTEAFFGQGTRLTVV.

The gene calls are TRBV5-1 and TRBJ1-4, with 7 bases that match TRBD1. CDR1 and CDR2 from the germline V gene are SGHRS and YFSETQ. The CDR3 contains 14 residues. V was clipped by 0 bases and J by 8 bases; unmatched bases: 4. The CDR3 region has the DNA TGCGCCAGCAGCTTGGGGACAGGTGCCGAAAAACTGTTTTTT. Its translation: CASSLGTGAEKLFF. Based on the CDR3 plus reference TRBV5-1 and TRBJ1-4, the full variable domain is KAGVTQTPRYLIKTRGQQVTLSCSPISGHRSVSWYQQTPGQGLQFLFEYFSETQRNKGNFPGRFSGRQFSNSRSEMNVSTLELGDSALYLCASSLGTGAEKLFFGSGTQLSVL.

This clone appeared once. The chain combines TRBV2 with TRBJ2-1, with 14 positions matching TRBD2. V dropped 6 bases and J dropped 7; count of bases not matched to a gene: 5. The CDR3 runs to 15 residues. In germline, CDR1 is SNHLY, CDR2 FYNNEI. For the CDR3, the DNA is TGTGCCAGCAGACCGACTAGCGGGGGGGCAAATGAGCAGTTCTTC. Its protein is CASRPTSGGANEQFF.

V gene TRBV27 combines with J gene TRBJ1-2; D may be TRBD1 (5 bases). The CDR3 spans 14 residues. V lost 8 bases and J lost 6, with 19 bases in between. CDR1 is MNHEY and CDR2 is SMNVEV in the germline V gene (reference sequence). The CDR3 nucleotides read TGTGCCAGCGGACCGGCGGGGCAAGGGAATGGCTACACCTTC. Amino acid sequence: CASGPAGQGNGYTF.

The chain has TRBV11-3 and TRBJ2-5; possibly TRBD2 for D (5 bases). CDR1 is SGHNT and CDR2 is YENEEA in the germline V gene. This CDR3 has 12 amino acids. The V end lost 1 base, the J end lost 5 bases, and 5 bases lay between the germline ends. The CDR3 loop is CASSLGEETQYF. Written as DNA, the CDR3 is TGTGCCAGCAGCTTAGGGGAGGAGACCCAGTACTTC.